Each of the 10 T cell receptor beta chains below was sequenced from the same sample in a study of T-cell memory formation after mild COVID-19. Each CDR3 protein is one row after TCRdb ran MiXCR on the 5' RACE reads. The data show about 340,000 distinct CDR3 sequences, about an eighth seen once. Sequences were obtained from PBMCs or a T cell subset sorted from them (not recorded which). The receptors come from a man younger than 30 who had mild COVID-19 (a few samples of this study predate the infection). Cell type and time point are not known.

This clonotype was seen many times. This chain links TRBV6-2 or TRBV6-3 with TRBJ1-1; D is unclear. The V and J ends lost 2 bases and 6 bases respectively, with 7 bases between them. CDR3 size: 12 residues. In germline, CDR1 is MNHEY, CDR2 SVGEGT. The chain's CDR3 is CASSYLGPEAFF. CDR3 nucleotide sequence: TGTGCCAGCAGTTACCTGGGTCCTGAAGCTTTCTTT.

This clonotype was observed a few times. This chain links TRBV9 with TRBJ1-2; D call uncertain. CDR1 is SGDLS, CDR2 YYNGEE, per germline. Trimming pared 0 bases from V and 4 bases from J, leaving 13 bases between. The CDR3 loop spans 15 amino acids. Here the CDR3 DNA reads TGTGCCAGCAGCGTAGACCCGGGCTTGGTCTATGGCTACACCTTC. Translated: CASSVDPGLVYGYTF.

This clonotype was observed a handful of times. CDR3 nucleotide sequence: TGCAGTTCCCCGGGGGACGGCAATCAGCCCCAGCATTTT. Translated, it gives CSSPGDGNQPQHF. This chain joins TRBV20-1 and TRBJ1-5, with D perhaps matching TRBD1 (5 bases). The germline CDR1 and CDR2 sequences are DFQATT and SNEGSKA (reference sequence). V was clipped by 8 bases and J by 2 bases, with 13 bases between them. The CDR3 loop spans 13 amino acids.

This sequence joins TRBV14 and TRBJ2-5; D is perhaps TRBD1 or TRBD2 (5 bases each). Trimming removed 4 bases at V and 7 bases at J, with 10 bases between. Germline loops: CDR1 SGHDN, CDR2 FVKESK. CDR3 length: 12 amino acids. CDR3 bases: TGTGCCAGCAGCCCGGGACGTGTGACCCAGTACTTC. Translation: CASSPGRVTQYF.

This clonotype appeared a few times. The J gene is TRBJ2-1, the V gene TRBV4-2, with 7 bases matching TRBD2. Germline lookup yields CDR1 LGHNA and CDR2 YNFKEQ. The trim removed 1 base at V and 4 bases at J, leaving 7 bases unmatched. The CDR3 length is 16 residues. The CDR3 DNA reads TGTGCCAGCAGCCAAGTCCGCGGGGGAGCATACAATGAGCAGTTCTTC. Amino acid sequence: CASSQVRGGAYNEQFF.

This clonotype was counted a few times. The rearrangement links TRBV5-4 to TRBJ1-1; tentative D call: TRBD1 (6 bases). The CDR3 contains 16 residues. CDR1 and CDR2 from the germline V gene are SGHNT and YYREEE (reference sequence). V lost 4 bases to trimming and J lost 0 bases, with 16 bases between them. Here the CDR3 DNA reads TGTGCCAGCAGCGAGGGGGGGTTGTCCGTGAACACTGAAGCTTTCTTT. Its translation is CASSEGGLSVNTEAFF.

The J gene is TRBJ2-7, the V gene TRBV20-1; D may correspond to TRBD1 or TRBD2 (5 bases each). Trimming took off 3 bases at V and 5 bases at J, with 20 bases between the two ends. CDR1 and CDR2 (germline): DFQATT, SNEGSKA (reference sequence). The CDR3 is 15 residues long. CDR3 in amino acids: CSASRGDPYGDEQYF. DNA for the CDR3: TGCAGTGCTAGTAGAGGGGACCCCTACGGGGACGAGCAGTACTTC.

This clonotype was picked up a small number of times. This chain uses TRBV7-2 with TRBJ1-5; TRBD1 aligns across 7 bases. After removal of 1 base from V and 5 bases from J, the junction contained 8 bases not matched to a gene. The CDR3 runs 16 residues. From germline, CDR1 is SGHTA and CDR2 FQGNSA. In DNA form, the CDR3 reads TGTGCCAGCAGCTTAGGCCCTGACAGGGAGTATCAGCCCCAGCATTTT. Protein: CASSLGPDREYQPQHF.

This clonotype was observed a few times. The chain links TRBV21-1 to TRBJ2-7. TRBV21-1 is labeled a pseudogene. There are 15 residues in the CDR3. In DNA, the CDR3 is TGTGCCAGCAGCAAAGCGCGGACAGCTCCCTACGAGCAGTACTTC. Residues: CASSKARTAPYEQYF.

This clonotype was counted only a few times. V gene TRBV7-3 combines with J gene TRBJ2-1; TRBD1 aligns across 7 bases. Germline lookup yields CDR1 SGHTA and CDR2 FQGTGA. CDR3 length equals 15 residues. V shed 2 bases and J 6 bases; nucleotides not matched to a gene: 7. The CDR3 spells CASSLVTGWGNEQFF. CDR3 bases: TGTGCCAGCAGCTTAGTGACAGGGTGGGGCAATGAGCAGTTCTTC. Combining the CDR3 with reference TRBV7-3 and TRBJ2-1 gives the whole variable domain GAGVSQTPSNKVTEKGKYVELRCDPISGHTALYWYRQSLGQGPEFLIYFQGTGAADDSGLPNDRFFAVRPEGSVSTLKIQRTERGDSAVYLCASSLVTGWGNEQFFGPGTRLTVL.